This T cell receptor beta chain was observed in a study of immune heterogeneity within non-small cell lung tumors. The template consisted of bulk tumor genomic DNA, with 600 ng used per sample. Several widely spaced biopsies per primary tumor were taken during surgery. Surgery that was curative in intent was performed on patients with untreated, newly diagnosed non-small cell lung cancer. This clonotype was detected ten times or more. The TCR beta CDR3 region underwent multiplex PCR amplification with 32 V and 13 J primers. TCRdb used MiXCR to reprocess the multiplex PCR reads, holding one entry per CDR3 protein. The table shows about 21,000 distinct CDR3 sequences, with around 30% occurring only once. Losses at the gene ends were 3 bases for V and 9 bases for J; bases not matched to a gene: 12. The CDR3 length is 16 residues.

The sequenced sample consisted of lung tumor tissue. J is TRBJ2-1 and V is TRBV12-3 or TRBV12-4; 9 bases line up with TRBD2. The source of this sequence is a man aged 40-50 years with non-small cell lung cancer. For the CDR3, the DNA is TGTGCCAGCAGTTTCGGAATAGCGGGAGTAGTAGGTGAGCAGTTCTTC. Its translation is CASSFGIAGVVGEQFF.